Listed below are T cell receptor beta chains from one sample, sequenced in a study of cytomegalovirus exposure and HLA in healthy donors. Assay: immunoSEQ multiplex PCR; the TCRdb copy retains only in-frame clones and omits some. The sample has about 120,000 clones, more than 75% seen once. The specimen was PBMCs. Receptors originate from a man aged 18 to 35 in good health and CMV-seronegative. Both conserved end residues are part of each CDR3. Each record gives: clone size, J gene, V gene, D gene, CDR3 protein, CDR3 DNA. D genes are given only for firm matches. Only some rows state a clone size, as once, few, many or a class for expanded clones.

clone_size: .; j_call: TRBJ2-7; v_call: TRBV6-5; d_call: TRBD2; cdr3_aa: CASSQTSGYTYEQYF; cdr3_nt: TGTGCCAGCAGTCAGACTAGCGGTTATACCTACGAGCAGTACTTC
clone_size: .; j_call: TRBJ2-1; v_call: TRBV6-1; d_call: .; cdr3_aa: CASSETLARNINNEQFF; cdr3_nt: TGTGCCAGCAGTGAAACACTAGCCCGGAATATAAACAATGAGCAGTTCTTC
clone_size: .; j_call: TRBJ2-3; v_call: TRBV5-1; d_call: .; cdr3_aa: CASSLAKGGTYSTDTQYF; cdr3_nt: TGCGCCAGCAGCTTGGCCAAGGGCGGGACCTATAGCACAGATACGCAGTATTTT
clone_size: few; j_call: TRBJ2-5; v_call: TRBV6-5; d_call: TRBD2; cdr3_aa: CASSSEDRREGETQYF; cdr3_nt: TGTGCCAGCAGTTCCGAGGATCGCAGGGAGGGCGAGACCCAGTACTTC
clone_size: .; j_call: TRBJ1-5; v_call: TRBV2; d_call: TRBD1; cdr3_aa: CASSPDRGLNQPQHF; cdr3_nt: TGTGCCAGCAGTCCCGACAGGGGGCTAAATCAGCCCCAGCATTTT
clone_size: .; j_call: TRBJ2-7; v_call: TRBV2; d_call: .; cdr3_aa: CASSPTSGSSYEQYF; cdr3_nt: TGTGCCAGCAGCCCTACCTCAGGGTCCTCCTACGAGCAGTACTTC
clone_size: .; j_call: TRBJ2-5; v_call: TRBV20-1; d_call: .; cdr3_aa: CSAWRQETQYF; cdr3_nt: TGCAGTGCTTGGAGGCAGGAGACCCAGTACTTC
clone_size: .; j_call: TRBJ1-1; v_call: TRBV5-1; d_call: .; cdr3_aa: CASSPQVTNTEAFF; cdr3_nt: TGCGCCAGCAGCCCTCAGGTCACAAACACTGAAGCTTTCTTT
clone_size: .; j_call: TRBJ2-5; v_call: TRBV19; d_call: TRBD2; cdr3_aa: CASSSGVVETQYF; cdr3_nt: TGTGCCAGTTCTAGCGGGGTAGTGGAGACCCAGTACTTC
clone_size: .; j_call: TRBJ1-6; v_call: TRBV5-1; d_call: .; cdr3_aa: CASSLDPGGNSPLHF; cdr3_nt: TGCGCCAGCAGCTTGGATCCGGGTGGCAATTCACCCCTCCACTTT
clone_size: .; j_call: TRBJ2-3; v_call: TRBV29-1; d_call: .; cdr3_aa: CSVIFTIASLDTQYF; cdr3_nt: TGCAGCGTTATATTCACTATCGCGTCGTTAGATACGCAGTATTTT
clone_size: .; j_call: TRBJ1-5; v_call: TRBV27; d_call: .; cdr3_aa: CASSLYPSTSGQPQHF; cdr3_nt: TGTGCCAGCAGTTTATACCCCTCGACTTCGGGGCAGCCCCAGCATTTT
clone_size: .; j_call: TRBJ2-7; v_call: TRBV2; d_call: TRBD1; cdr3_aa: CASSEAPTGTGYEQYF; cdr3_nt: TGTGCCAGCAGTGAAGCTCCTACCGGGACAGGCTACGAGCAGTACTTC
clone_size: .; j_call: TRBJ1-5; v_call: TRBV6-4; d_call: .; cdr3_aa: CASSDDSFSNQPQHF; cdr3_nt: TGTGCCAGCAGTGACGACAGCTTTAGCAATCAGCCCCAGCATTTT
clone_size: .; j_call: TRBJ1-1; v_call: TRBV23-1; d_call: .; cdr3_aa: CASSQKAGRAGASEGTEAFF; cdr3_nt: TGCGCCAGCAGTCAAAAAGCCGGGCGGGCAGGAGCCTCAGAGGGCACTGAAGCTTTCTTT
clone_size: few; j_call: TRBJ1-1; v_call: TRBV29-1; d_call: .; cdr3_aa: CSVTAIPNTEAFF; cdr3_nt: TGCAGCGTTACTGCCATACCGAACACTGAAGCTTTCTTT
clone_size: .; j_call: TRBJ1-5; v_call: TRBV6-1; d_call: TRBD1; cdr3_aa: CASSEAGNRGSNQPQHF; cdr3_nt: TGTGCCAGCAGTGAAGCGGGAAACAGGGGGAGCAATCAGCCCCAGCATTTT
clone_size: .; j_call: TRBJ2-5; v_call: TRBV7-2; d_call: .; cdr3_aa: CASSVEERTQYF; cdr3_nt: TGTGCCAGCAGCGTGGAAGAGCGGACCCAGTACTTC
clone_size: .; j_call: TRBJ2-7; v_call: TRBV5-1; d_call: .; cdr3_aa: CASSLESRVDEQYF; cdr3_nt: TGCGCCAGCAGCTTGGAATCCAGGGTCGACGAGCAGTACTTC
clone_size: large; j_call: TRBJ1-1; v_call: TRBV7-8; d_call: .; cdr3_aa: CASTLGVAGTEAFF; cdr3_nt: TGTGCCAGCACCCTCGGGGTCGCGGGAACTGAAGCTTTCTTT
clone_size: .; j_call: TRBJ1-2; v_call: TRBV5-1; d_call: .; cdr3_aa: CASSLDGDGVGYTF; cdr3_nt: TGCGCCAGCAGCTTGGACGGGGATGGGGTTGGCTACACCTTC
clone_size: .; j_call: TRBJ2-5; v_call: TRBV7-4; d_call: TRBD1; cdr3_aa: CASSLTGGGETQYF; cdr3_nt: TGTGCCAGCAGCTTGACAGGGGGAGGGGAGACCCAGTACTTC
clone_size: .; j_call: TRBJ1-2; v_call: TRBV6-1; d_call: .; cdr3_aa: CASNHRDLYGYTF; cdr3_nt: TGTGCCAGCAACCACAGGGACCTCTATGGCTACACCTTC
clone_size: .; j_call: TRBJ2-3; v_call: TRBV7-8; d_call: TRBD2; cdr3_aa: CASSLEGLAGGGDTQYF; cdr3_nt: TGTGCCAGCAGCTTAGAGGGACTAGCGGGAGGAGGAGATACGCAGTATTTT
clone_size: .; j_call: TRBJ2-1; v_call: TRBV4-2; d_call: TRBD2; cdr3_aa: CASSQGLAGDRNEQFF; cdr3_nt: TGTGCCAGCAGCCAAGGGCTAGCGGGGGATCGGAATGAGCAGTTCTTC
clone_size: .; j_call: TRBJ2-5; v_call: TRBV18; d_call: TRBD1; cdr3_aa: CASSKQGQETQYF; cdr3_nt: TGTGCCAGCTCCAAACAGGGGCAAGAGACCCAGTACTTC
clone_size: .; j_call: TRBJ1-5; v_call: TRBV27; d_call: .; cdr3_aa: CASSLQAANQPQHF; cdr3_nt: TGTGCCAGCAGTTTGCAGGCAGCCAATCAGCCCCAGCATTTT
clone_size: .; j_call: TRBJ2-7; v_call: TRBV7-8; d_call: TRBD1; cdr3_aa: CASSSQVPGQGYEQYF; cdr3_nt: TGTGCCAGCAGCTCACAGGTGCCGGGACAGGGCTACGAGCAGTACTTC
clone_size: .; j_call: TRBJ1-3; v_call: TRBV7-6; d_call: .; cdr3_aa: CASSGSAGNTIYF; cdr3_nt: TGTGCCAGCAGCGGGAGTGCTGGAAACACCATATATTTT